This T cell receptor beta chain was recovered during a study of T cells after yellow fever vaccination. Template-switching 5'RACE yielded the TCR cDNA; a universal primer site and UMIs were added in the process. Using its own MiXCR run on the 5' RACE reads, TCRdb lists one record per CDR3 protein. The sample includes about 160,000 distinct CDR3 sequences, about 7% of them seen just once. V was clipped by 6 bases and J by 1 base, with 10 bases between them. Looked up from germline, CDR1 is KGHSH and CDR2 is LQKENI. The CDR3 extends over 14 amino acids. This clonotype was seen repeatedly, ten times or more.

The material sequenced was CD4+ T cells sorted from PBMCs, taken less than 6 days after the first yellow fever vaccination. The TCR originated in a young man who received the YFV17D yellow fever vaccine. V usage is TRBV18 and J usage is TRBJ2-4; maybe TRBD1 (6 bases). CDR3 sequence (DNA): TGTGCCAGCTCCGAAGGGGGTGCCAAAAACATTCAGTACTTC. As protein: CASSEGGAKNIQYF.